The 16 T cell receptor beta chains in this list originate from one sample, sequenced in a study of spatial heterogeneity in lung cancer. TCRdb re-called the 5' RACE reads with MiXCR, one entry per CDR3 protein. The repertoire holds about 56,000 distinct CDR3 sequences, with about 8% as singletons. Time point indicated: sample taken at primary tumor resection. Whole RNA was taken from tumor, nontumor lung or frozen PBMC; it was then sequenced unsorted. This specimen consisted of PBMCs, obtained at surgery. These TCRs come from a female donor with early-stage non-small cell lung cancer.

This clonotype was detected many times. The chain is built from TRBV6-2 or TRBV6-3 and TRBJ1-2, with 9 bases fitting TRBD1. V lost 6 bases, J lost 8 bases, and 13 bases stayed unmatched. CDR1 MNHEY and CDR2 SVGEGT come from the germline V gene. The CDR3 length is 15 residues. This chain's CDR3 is CASSHRDRVRSGYTF. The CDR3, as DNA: TGTGCCAGCAGCCACCGGGACAGGGTTCGGTCGGGCTACACCTTC.

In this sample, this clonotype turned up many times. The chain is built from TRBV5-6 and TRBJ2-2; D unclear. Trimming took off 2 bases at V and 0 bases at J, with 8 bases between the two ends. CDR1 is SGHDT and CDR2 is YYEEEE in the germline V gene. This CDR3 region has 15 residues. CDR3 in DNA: TGTGCCAGCAGCTTCGGTCCGTCGAACACCGGGGAGCTGTTTTTT. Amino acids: CASSFGPSNTGELFF.

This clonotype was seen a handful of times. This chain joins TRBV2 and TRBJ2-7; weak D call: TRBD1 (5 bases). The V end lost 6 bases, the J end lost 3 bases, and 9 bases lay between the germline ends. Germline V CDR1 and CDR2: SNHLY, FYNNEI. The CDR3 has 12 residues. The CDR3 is CASRTDSYEQYV. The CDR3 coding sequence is TGTGCCAGCAGAACAGACAGCTACGAGCAGTACGTC.

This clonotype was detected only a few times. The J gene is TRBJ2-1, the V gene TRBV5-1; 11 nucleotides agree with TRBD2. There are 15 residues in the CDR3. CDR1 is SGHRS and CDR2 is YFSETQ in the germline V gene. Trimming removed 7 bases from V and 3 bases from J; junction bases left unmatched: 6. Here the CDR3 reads CASSRLAGIYNEQFF. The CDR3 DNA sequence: TGCGCCAGCTCCCGACTAGCGGGGATCTACAATGAGCAGTTCTTC.

The CDR3 coding sequence is TGTGCCAGCAGCCAGGAGGGGGCCCACCACACTGAAGCTTTCTTT. Protein sequence: CASSQEGAHHTEAFF. The rearrangement uses TRBV7-3 and TRBJ1-1, with 7 bases lining up with TRBD1. The trim removed 5 bases at V and 3 bases at J, leaving 9 bases unmatched. CDR1 is SGHTA, CDR2 FQGTGA, per germline. The CDR3 has 15 amino acids.

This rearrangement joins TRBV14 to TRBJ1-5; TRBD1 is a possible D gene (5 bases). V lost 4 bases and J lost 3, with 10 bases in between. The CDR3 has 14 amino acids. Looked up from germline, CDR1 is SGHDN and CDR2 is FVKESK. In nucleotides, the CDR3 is TGTGCCAGCAGCCCCTGGGGGAACAATCAGCCCCAGCATTTT. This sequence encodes CASSPWGNNQPQHF.

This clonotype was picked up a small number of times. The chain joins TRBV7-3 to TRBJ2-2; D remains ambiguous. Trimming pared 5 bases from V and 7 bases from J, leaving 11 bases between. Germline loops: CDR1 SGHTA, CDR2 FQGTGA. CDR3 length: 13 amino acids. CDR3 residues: CASSINSVGELFF. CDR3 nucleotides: TGTGCCAGCAGCATAAACAGCGTCGGGGAGCTGTTTTTT.

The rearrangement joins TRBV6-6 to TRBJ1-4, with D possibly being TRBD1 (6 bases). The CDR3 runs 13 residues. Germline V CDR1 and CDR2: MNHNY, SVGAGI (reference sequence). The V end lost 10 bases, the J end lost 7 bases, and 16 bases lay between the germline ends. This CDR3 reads CATQGIQGEKLFF. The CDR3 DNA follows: TGTGCCACTCAGGGGATCCAGGGTGAAAAACTGTTTTTT.

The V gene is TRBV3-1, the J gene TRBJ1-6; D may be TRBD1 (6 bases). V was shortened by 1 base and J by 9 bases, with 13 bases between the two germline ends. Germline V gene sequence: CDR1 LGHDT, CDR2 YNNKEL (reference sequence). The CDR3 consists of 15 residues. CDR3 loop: CASSQVRTVGSPLHF. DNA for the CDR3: TGTGCCAGCAGCCAAGTTAGGACAGTTGGTTCACCCCTCCACTTT.

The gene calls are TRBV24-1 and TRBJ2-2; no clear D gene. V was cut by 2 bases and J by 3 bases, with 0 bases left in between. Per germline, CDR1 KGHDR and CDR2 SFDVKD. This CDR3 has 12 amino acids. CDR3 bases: TGTGCCACCAGTGATTACACCGGGGAGCTGTTTTTT. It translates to CATSDYTGELFF.

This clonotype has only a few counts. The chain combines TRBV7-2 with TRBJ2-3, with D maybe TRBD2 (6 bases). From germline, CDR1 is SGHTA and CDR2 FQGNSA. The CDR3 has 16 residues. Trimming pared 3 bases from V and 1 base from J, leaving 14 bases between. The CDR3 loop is CASSFAGTARTDTQYF. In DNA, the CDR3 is TGTGCCAGCAGCTTCGCGGGGACCGCTCGCACAGATACGCAGTATTTT.

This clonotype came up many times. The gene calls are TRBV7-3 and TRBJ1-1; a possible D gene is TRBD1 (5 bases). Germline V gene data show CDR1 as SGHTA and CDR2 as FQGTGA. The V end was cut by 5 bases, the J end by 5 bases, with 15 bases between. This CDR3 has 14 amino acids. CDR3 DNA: TGTGCCAGCAGCCAAGTCGGGGGGAGAACTGAAGCTTTCTTT. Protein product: CASSQVGGRTEAFF.

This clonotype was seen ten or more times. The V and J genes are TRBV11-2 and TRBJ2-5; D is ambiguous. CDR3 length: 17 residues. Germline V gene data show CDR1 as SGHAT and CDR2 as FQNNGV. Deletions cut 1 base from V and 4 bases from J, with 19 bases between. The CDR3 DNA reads TGTGCCAGCAGCTTAGTCGCAACCTTCTTCACGTCAGAGACCCAGTACTTC. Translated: CASSLVATFFTSETQYF.

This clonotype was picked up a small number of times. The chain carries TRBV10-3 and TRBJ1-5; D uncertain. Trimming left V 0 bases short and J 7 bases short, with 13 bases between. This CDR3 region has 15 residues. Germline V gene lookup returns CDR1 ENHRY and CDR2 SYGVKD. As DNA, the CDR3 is TGTGCCATCAGTGAGTCGATGACAATCGGCCAGCCCCAGCATTTT. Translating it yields CAISESMTIGQPQHF.

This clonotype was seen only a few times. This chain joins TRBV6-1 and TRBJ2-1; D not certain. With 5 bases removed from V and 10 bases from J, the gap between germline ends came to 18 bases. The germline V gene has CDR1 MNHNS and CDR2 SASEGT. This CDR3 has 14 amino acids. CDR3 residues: CASSTPELVSEQFF. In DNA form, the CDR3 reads TGTGCCAGCAGTACCCCCGAGTTAGTCAGCGAGCAGTTCTTC.

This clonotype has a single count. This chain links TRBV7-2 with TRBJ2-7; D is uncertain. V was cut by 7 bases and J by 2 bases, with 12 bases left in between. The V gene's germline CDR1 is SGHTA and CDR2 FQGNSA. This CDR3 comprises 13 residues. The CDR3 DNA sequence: TGTGCCAGCACCCGGACGGCACCCTACGAGCAGTACTTC. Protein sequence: CASTRTAPYEQYF.